A selection of T cell receptor beta chains follows, all from one sample in a study of naive and memory T cell subsets. TCRdb fed the UMI-ligation and nested PCR reads into MiXCR, producing one record per CDR3 protein. This table holds 150,000 or so distinct CDR3 sequences, approximately 22% found once. Material: naive CD4+ T cells from blood. Receptor source: a human donor in good health. CDR3s leave out the opening cysteine and the closing phenylalanine or tryptophan. A D gene is named only where the DNA matches it firmly.

V	D	J	CDR3
TRBV11-2	TRBD2	TRBJ2-1	ASSPFRAGAYNEQF
TRBV7-9	TRBD1	TRBJ2-7	ASSSGDRGHEQY
TRBV6-6	NA	TRBJ2-4	ASLRDVENIQY
TRBV29-1	NA	TRBJ1-1	SVEYGQYSNTEAF
TRBV20-1	NA	TRBJ1-3	SASSSGNTIY
TRBV2	TRBD2	TRBJ2-3	ASSQGLAGPDTQY
TRBV20-1	NA	TRBJ1-1	SARVSGYTEAF
TRBV2	NA	TRBJ1-2	ASRAQVGVGYGYT
TRBV5-5	NA	TRBJ1-5	ASSLVRGNNQPQH
TRBV25-1	NA	TRBJ1-6	ASNRDYNSPLH
TRBV7-3	TRBD1	TRBJ2-1	ASSPRDRGPGEQF
TRBV7-9	NA	TRBJ1-6	ASSLELQNSPLH
TRBV6-6	NA	TRBJ1-5	ASSYLARGPQH
TRBV28	NA	TRBJ2-3	ASSSAQWTDTQY
TRBV7-2	NA	TRBJ1-5	ASSLSYQPQH
TRBV5-5	NA	TRBJ2-7	ASSLEVSYEQY
TRBV29-1	NA	TRBJ2-1	SVEGGGGFLRMNEQF
TRBV7-2	NA	TRBJ2-7	ASSFQGMAYEQY
TRBV7-9	NA	TRBJ1-4	ASSLTGNLF
TRBV20-1	TRBD2	TRBJ2-5	SGGGSQQETQY
TRBV7-2	TRBD2	TRBJ2-5	ASSLSAGGVETQY
TRBV29-1	NA	TRBJ2-7	SGGDSTSYEQY
TRBV11-2	NA	TRBJ2-2	ASSFRGPNTGELF
TRBV2	TRBD1	TRBJ1-2	ASKGQGNYGYT
TRBV20-1	NA	TRBJ2-7	SASQQGTYEQY
TRBV7-2	TRBD2	TRBJ2-2	ASSFGGSNTGELF
TRBV6-1	NA	TRBJ2-3	ASQDSWADTQY
TRBV19	NA	TRBJ1-1	ASSNRNTEAF
TRBV6-5	NA	TRBJ1-2	AIYGGRGNGYT
TRBV6-1	NA	TRBJ2-1	ASSEYLYNEQF
TRBV6-2/TRBV6-3	TRBD2	TRBJ2-1	TSSYKANPTSGRRNEQF
TRBV20-1	NA	TRBJ1-1	SARATGLDTEAF
TRBV14	NA	TRBJ1-1	ASSQENLFTEAF
TRBV29-1	NA	TRBJ2-1	SVSRTGDYNEQF
TRBV6-5	TRBD1	TRBJ1-2	ASSPRTGSRGDGYT
TRBV29-1	NA	TRBJ1-5	SVGQPNQPQH
TRBV6-2/TRBV6-3	NA	TRBJ2-2	ASSLVTGELF
TRBV20-1	NA	TRBJ2-5	SASTGRETQY
TRBV18	NA	TRBJ2-1	ASSPNPSSSYNEQF
TRBV20-1	NA	TRBJ2-6	SARGSSGANVLT
TRBV28	NA	TRBJ2-1	ASSFLLGNEQF
TRBV5-1	NA	TRBJ2-7	ASRIGPEQY
TRBV27	TRBD1	TRBJ2-1	ASSLPNPGQLNNEQF
TRBV12-3/TRBV12-4	NA	TRBJ1-5	ASSAQYSNQPQH
TRBV20-1	NA	TRBJ1-5	SARVPGLGNQPQH
TRBV6-2/TRBV6-3	NA	TRBJ1-5	ASSSSLSNQPQH
TRBV3-1	TRBD1	TRBJ2-1	ASRRTGSYNEQF
TRBV14	NA	TRBJ2-5	ASSQDSTRLGHQETQY
TRBV19	NA	TRBJ1-1	ASSIIQAHEAF
TRBV18	TRBD2	TRBJ2-7	ASASGRASYEQY
TRBV6-2/TRBV6-3	NA	TRBJ2-4	ASSSSNIQY
TRBV6-5	NA	TRBJ2-7	ASRSMGVKTYEQY
TRBV5-1	NA	TRBJ2-3	ASRSSTDTQY
TRBV11-2	NA	TRBJ2-7	ASSLVMDGAYEQY
TRBV5-1	NA	TRBJ2-1	ASEVGSPTPNEQF
TRBV6-1	TRBD1	TRBJ2-7	ASRQGGTGDHEQY